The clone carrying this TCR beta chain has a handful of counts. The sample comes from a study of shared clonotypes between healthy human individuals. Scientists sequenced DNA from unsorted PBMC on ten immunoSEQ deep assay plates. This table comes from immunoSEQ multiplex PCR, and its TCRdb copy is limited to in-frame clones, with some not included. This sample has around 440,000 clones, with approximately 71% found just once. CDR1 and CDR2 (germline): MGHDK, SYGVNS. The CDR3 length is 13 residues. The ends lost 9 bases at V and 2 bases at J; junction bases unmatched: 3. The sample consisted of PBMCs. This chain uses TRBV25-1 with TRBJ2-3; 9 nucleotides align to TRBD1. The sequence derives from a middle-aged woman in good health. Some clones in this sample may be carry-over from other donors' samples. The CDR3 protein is CASGDRVTDTQYF. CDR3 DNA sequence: TGTGCCAGTGGGGACAGGGTCACAGATACGCAGTATTTT.